Reported below is one TCR beta chain. Its antigen is unknown. V shed 2 bases and J 7 bases; nucleotides not matched to a gene: 9. There are 15 residues in the CDR3. Germline loops: CDR1 SQVTM, CDR2 ANQGSEA. These data are taken from a study of cytomegalovirus exposure and HLA in healthy donors. Across the study: Early released data comprised 80 million to 100 million unique TCRs from HLA-typed donors.

Findings of the study overall: A few V segments could not be told apart, such as TRBV6-2 and TRBV6-3, and were left out.

PCR primers comprised 60 Vbeta and 13 Jbeta primers. Here immunoSEQ multiplex PCR was the method, and the copy in TCRdb shows in-frame clones only, minus some. The profile shows approximately 100,000 clones, about 68% of them singletons. Specimen: PBMCs. This TCR derives from a human donor in good health. V usage is TRBV29-1 and J usage is TRBJ1-3; 9 bases align to TRBD1. CDR3 residues: CSVESDRGRANTIYF. The CDR3 nucleotides are TGCAGCGTTGAATCCGACAGGGGGAGAGCGAACACCATATATTTT.